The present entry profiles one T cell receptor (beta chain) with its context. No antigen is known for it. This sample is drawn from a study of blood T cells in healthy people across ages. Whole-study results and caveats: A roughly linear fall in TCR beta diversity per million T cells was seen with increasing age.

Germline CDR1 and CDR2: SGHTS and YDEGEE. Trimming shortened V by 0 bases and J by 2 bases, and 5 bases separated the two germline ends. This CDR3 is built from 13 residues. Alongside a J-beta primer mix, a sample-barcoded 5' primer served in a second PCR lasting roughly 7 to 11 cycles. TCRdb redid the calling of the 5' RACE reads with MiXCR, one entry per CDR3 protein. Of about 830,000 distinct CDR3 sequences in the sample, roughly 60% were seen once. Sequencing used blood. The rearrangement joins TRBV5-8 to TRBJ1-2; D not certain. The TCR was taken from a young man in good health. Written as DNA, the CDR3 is TGTGCCAGCAGCTTGGTCCACAACTATGGCTACACCTTC. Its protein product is CASSLVHNYGYTF.